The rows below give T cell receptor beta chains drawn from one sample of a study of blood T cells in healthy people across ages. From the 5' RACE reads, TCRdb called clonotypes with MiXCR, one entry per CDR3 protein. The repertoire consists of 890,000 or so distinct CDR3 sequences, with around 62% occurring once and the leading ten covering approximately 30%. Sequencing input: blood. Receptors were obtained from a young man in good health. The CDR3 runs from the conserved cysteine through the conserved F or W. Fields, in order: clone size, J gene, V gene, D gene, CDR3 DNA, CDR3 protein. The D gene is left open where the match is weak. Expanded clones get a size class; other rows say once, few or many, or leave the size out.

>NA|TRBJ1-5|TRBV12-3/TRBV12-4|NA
TGTGCCAGCAGTCCCACGGGGGCCGGCAATCAGCCCCAGCATTTT
CASSPTGAGNQPQHF
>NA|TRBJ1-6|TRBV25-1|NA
TGTGCCAGCAGTGAAAATGGACCCTATAATTCACCCCTCCACTTT
CASSENGPYNSPLHF
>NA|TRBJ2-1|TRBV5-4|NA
TGTGCCAGCAGCTTGGAAATATACAATGAGCAGTTCTTC
CASSLEIYNEQFF
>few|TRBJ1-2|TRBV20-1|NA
TGCAGTGCTACCACGGCAGCTAACTATGGCTACACCTTC
CSATTAANYGYTF
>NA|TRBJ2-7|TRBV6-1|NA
TGTGCCAGCAGTGACTGGCCAGGAATCTACGAGCAGTACTTC
CASSDWPGIYEQYF
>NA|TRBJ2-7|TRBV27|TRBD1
TGTGCCAGCAGTCACCCAGGGGGCTCAAGCTCCTACGAGCAGTACTTC
CASSHPGGSSSYEQYF
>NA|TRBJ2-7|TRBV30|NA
TGTGCCTCCGCCAGGTCCTCCTACGAGCAGTACTTC
CASARSSYEQYF
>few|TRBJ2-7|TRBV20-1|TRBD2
TGCAGTGCTCCTAATCCGACTAGCGGGGTTGACGAGCAGTACTTC
CSAPNPTSGVDEQYF
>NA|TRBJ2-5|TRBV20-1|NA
TGCAGTGTGGGGGACCGGTTGTATGAGACCCAGTACTTC
CSVGDRLYETQYF
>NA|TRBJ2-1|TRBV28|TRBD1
TGTGCCAGCAGGGAGACCGGGACAGGAAAAACAGGGGAGCAGTTCTTC
CASRETGTGKTGEQFF
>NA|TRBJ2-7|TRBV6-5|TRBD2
TGTGCCAGCAGTTACTCATCTAGCGGGAACTCCTACGAGCAGTACTTC
CASSYSSSGNSYEQYF
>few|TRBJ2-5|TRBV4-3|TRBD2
TGCGCCAGCAGCCAAGCTAGCGGGGGGGGATACCAAGAGACCCAGTACTTC
CASSQASGGGYQETQYF
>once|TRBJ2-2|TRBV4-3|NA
TGCGCCAGCAGCCAATGGGGCCCCGGGGAGCTGTTTTTT
CASSQWGPGELFF
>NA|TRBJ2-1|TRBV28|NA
TGTGCCAGCCGGGACCACTTGTCCAATGAGCAGTTCTTC
CASRDHLSNEQFF
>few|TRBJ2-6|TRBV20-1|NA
TGCAGTGCTAGAGGGCAGGGAATATACGGGGCCAACGTCCTGACTTTC
CSARGQGIYGANVLTF
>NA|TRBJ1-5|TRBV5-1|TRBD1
TGCGCCAGCAGCTTGGGAAAATCCGGGACAGGGGCCCTTAGGCTGAATCAGCCCCAGCATTTT
CASSLGKSGTGALRLNQPQHF
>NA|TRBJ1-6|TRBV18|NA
TGTGCCAGCTCACCACGGAGCGATGGCACCTATAATTCACCCCTCCACTTT
CASSPRSDGTYNSPLHF
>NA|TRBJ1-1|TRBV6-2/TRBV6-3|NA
TGTGCCAGCAGTTACTCCGGGCCGACAGCTTTCTTT
CASSYSGPTAFF
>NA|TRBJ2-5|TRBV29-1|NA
TGCAGCGTCGAAAGGGAGGAGACCCAGTACTTC
CSVEREETQYF
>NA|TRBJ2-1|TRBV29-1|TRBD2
TGCAGCGTTGATACTAGCGGGGGGTACAATGAGCAGTTCTTC
CSVDTSGGYNEQFF
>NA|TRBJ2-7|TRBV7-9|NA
TGTGCCAGCAGCAAACCTCGGGAGTCAGGCTCCTACGAGCAGTACTTC
CASSKPRESGSYEQYF
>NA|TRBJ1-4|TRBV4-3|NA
TGCGCCAGCAGCCGGGGCGCAGAAAAACTGTTTTTT
CASSRGAEKLFF
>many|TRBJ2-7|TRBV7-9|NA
TGTGCCAGCAGCTTAGGACAGTCCGAGCAGTACTTC
CASSLGQSEQYF
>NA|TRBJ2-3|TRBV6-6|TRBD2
TGTGCCAGCAGTTACGGGTCGGGGGGTCTTAGCACAGATACGCAGTATTTT
CASSYGSGGLSTDTQYF
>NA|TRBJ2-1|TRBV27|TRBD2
TGTGCCAGCAGTACTAGCGGGGGGGCTCTTAATGAGCAGTTCTTC
CASSTSGGALNEQFF
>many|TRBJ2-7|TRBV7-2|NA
TGTGCCAGCAGCTTAGATGGGGCCGAGGGGCGAGAGCAGTACTTC
CASSLDGAEGREQYF
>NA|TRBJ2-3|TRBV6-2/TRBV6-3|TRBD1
TGTGCCAGCAGAATATCGGGACAGGGGACAGATACGCAGTATTTT
CASRISGQGTDTQYF
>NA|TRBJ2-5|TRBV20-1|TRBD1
TGCAGTGCTAGACCGGGACAGGGCAGTTGGACCCAGTACTTC
CSARPGQGSWTQYF
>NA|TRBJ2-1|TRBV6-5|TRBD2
TGTGCCAGCAGTTCGACTAGCGGGGGATCTAATGAGCAGTTCTTC
CASSSTSGGSNEQFF
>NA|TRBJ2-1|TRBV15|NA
TGTGCCACCAGTTTTGGACCTAATCCTTACAATGAGCAGTTCTTC
CATSFGPNPYNEQFF
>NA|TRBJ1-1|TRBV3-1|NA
TGTGCCAGCAGCCAAGACAGGGCGGACACTGAAGCTTTCTTT
CASSQDRADTEAFF
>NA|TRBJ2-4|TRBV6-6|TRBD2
TGTGCCAGCAGTTACCAAGCGGGGGGAGCCAAAAACATTCAGTACTTC
CASSYQAGGAKNIQYF
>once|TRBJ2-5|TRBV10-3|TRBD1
TGTGCCATCAGTGAGTCCGGCCAGGGGGCTTGGGAGACCCAGTACTTC
CAISESGQGAWETQYF
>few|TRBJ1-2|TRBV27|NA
TGTGCCAGCAGTCCGCTTCCAACAACCTATGGCTACACCTTC
CASSPLPTTYGYTF
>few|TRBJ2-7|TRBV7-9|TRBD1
TGTGCCAGCAGCTTCCGGGACAGGGGCTACGAGCAGTACTTC
CASSFRDRGYEQYF
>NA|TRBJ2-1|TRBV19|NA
TGTGCCAGTAGTATGCGGCAACCTTCTGTCTACAATGAGCAGTTCTTC
CASSMRQPSVYNEQFF
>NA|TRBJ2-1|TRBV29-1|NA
TGCAGCGTCGAGACAGGCGACGCTTACAATGAGCAGTTCTTC
CSVETGDAYNEQFF
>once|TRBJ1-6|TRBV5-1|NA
TGCGCCAGCAGCTTGTTTCAGAGACAGGATAATTCACCCCTCCACTTT
CASSLFQRQDNSPLHF
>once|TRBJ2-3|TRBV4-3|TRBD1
TGCGCCAGCAGTACCTTGGGAACAGGGGCCCGCACAGATACGCAGTATTTT
CASSTLGTGARTDTQYF
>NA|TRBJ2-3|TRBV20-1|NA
TGCAGTGCTAGCTCCGCGGGGCAGGGGTTCGCAGATACGCAGTATTTT
CSASSAGQGFADTQYF
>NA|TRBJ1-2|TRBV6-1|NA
TGTGCCAGCAGTGAACTCCGAATAAAGACGAATGGCTACACCTTC
CASSELRIKTNGYTF
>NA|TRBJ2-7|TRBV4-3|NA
TGCGCCAGCAGCCAAGATTATGGCGGGAAAAGGTCCTACGAGCAGTACTTC
CASSQDYGGKRSYEQYF
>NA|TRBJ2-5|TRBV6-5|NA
TGTGCCAGCAGTTTTCTGCAGGGAGCGGAGACCCAGTACTTC
CASSFLQGAETQYF
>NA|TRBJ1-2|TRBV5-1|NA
TGCGCCAGCAGCTTGGGGGCAGGCGGGTTTTTTGGCTACACCTTC
CASSLGAGGFFGYTF
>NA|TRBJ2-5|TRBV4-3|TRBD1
TGCGCCAGCAGCGCGACGGGACAGGGAACTTACAATGAGCAGTACTTC
CASSATGQGTYNEQYF